This TCR beta chain was recovered during a study of early T cells in non-severe SARS-CoV-2 infection (dated by TCRdb to the early 2020s). Regarding the research as a whole: Bulk RNA from unsorted whole blood was used for TCR sequencing, so alpha and beta chains could not be paired.

A case-control design nested within a healthcare worker cohort in London, UK, was used, with weekly nasopharyngeal swab PCR tests and blood sampling performed. Healthcare workers were enrolled in the week of the UK lockdown, from 23 to 31 March 2020, and were followed every week for up to roughly 16 weeks. The CDR3 covers 17 residues, taking in both the cysteine and the phenylalanine. The retained sequence is limited to the CDR3, 51 bases, with the frame set at the first base. Trimming removed 2 bases from V and 2 bases from J; the gene matches leave 8 bases unexplained. Taken from the germline V gene, the CDR1 and CDR2 loops are MNHEY and SVGAGI. Library prep was done by 5' RACE. The sequencer was a NextSeq 500. Unique molecular identifiers were attached to individual cDNA molecules in the TCR library protocol so that sequencing error and PCR bias could be corrected. Sequencing covered both TCR alpha and beta chains, and within each sample the abundances of alpha and beta sequences were tightly co-correlated. The paper's processing steps were these. Decombinator V4 was used to annotate TCR sequences for V gene, J gene and CDR3. TCRs were defined as expanded if a significant change between any two time points was detected under a Poisson model with p below 0.0001. Abundances of TCRs were expressed as counts per million after normalisation to the total number of TCRs sequenced in each sample. MAIT TCRs were defined by TRAV1-2 paired with TRAJ12, TRAJ20 or TRAJ33, and iNKT TCRs by TRAV10 paired with TRAJ18. VDJdb, accessed on 1 November 2021, was searched for TCRs annotated for CMV, EBV and SARS-CoV-2, and TCRs annotated for more than one antigen were excluded. Using fastp at Q25 and MiXCR, TCRdb reprocessed the public reads and kept productive beta chains. Each record represents a unique CDR3 protein, reported with the most common genes and DNA among its rows. These V and J calls rely on TCRdb rather than the paper's analysis. The sample yields fewer than 65,000 distinct CDR3 sequences; around an eighth were counted once. The ten top clones hold more than 1.1% of the sample.

What the research found in general, with its limitations: VDJdb matching was skewed toward anti-spike CD8 responses and likely underestimated virus-specific expansions by missing private and CD4 specificities.

As for this clonotype: The specificity of this receptor is unknown. No much larger clone is present one base from it, and per-base qualities are unavailable.

The chain is assembled from TRBV6-5 and TRBJ2-3, with 9 junctional bases fitting TRBD2. The receptor was derived from an adult who was a healthcare worker with PCR-confirmed SARS-CoV-2 infection or an uninfected control (not recorded which). The specimen sequenced was whole blood. The nucleotide sequence reads as follows: TGTGCCAGCAGTTACAGGATAGCGGGGGCGAACACAGATACGCAGTATTTT. Translated, it gives CASSYRIAGANTDTQYF.